This T cell receptor (beta chain) originates from a study of T cell repertoires in cytomegalovirus infection. TCRdb re-analysed the reads in MiXCR, keeping a single row per CDR3 protein. The table shows hundreds of thousands of distinct CDR3 sequences, with roughly 31% occurring only once. Note on this clonotype: As yet, its antigen is unknown. The CDR3 ends on some other residue instead of the conserved phenylalanine or tryptophan, so this is likely a read error.

This CDR3 spans 16 amino acids. V lost 2 bases, J lost 0 bases, and 4 bases stayed unmatched. Germline V gives CDR1 MDHEN, CDR2 SYDVKM. This specimen was cultured CD8+ T cells from PBMCs, taken from culture after CMV antigen stimulation. The chain carries TRBV28 and TRBJ2-3, with TRBD2 matching 8 bases. The clonotype was recovered from a human donor in good health (CMV status not recorded). Some clones in this sample may be carry-over from other donors' samples. This chain's CDR3 is CASSLTLAGSTDTQYL. In DNA, the CDR3 is TGTGCCAGCAGTTTAACTCTAGCGGGTAGCACAGATACGCAGTATCTT.